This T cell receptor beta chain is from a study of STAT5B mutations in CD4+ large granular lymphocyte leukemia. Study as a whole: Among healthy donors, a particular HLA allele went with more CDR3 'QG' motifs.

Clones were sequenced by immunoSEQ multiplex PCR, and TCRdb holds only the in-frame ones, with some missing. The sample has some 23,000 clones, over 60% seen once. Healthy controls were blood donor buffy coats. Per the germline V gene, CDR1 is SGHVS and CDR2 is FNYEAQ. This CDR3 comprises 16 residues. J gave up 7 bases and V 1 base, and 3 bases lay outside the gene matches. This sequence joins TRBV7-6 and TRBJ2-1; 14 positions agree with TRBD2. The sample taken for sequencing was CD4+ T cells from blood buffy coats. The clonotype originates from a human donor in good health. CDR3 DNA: TGTGCCAGCAGCTTAGAGACTAGCGGGAGGGCAAATGAGCAGTTCTTC. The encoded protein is CASSLETSGRANEQFF.